The clone carrying this T cell receptor beta chain was seen many times. Its specificity is unknown. CDR3 size: 13 residues. The germline V and J ends were trimmed by 5 bases and 5 bases, with 12 bases remaining between them. Germline V gives CDR1 MGHRA, CDR2 YSYEKL. For CDR3 and TCR beta VDJ profiling, genomic DNA was the template used. TCRdb processed the reads anew with MiXCR; each CDR3 protein has one entry. The sample lists about 210,000 distinct CDR3 sequences, approximately 60% occurring once. This record belongs to a study of CD8+CD57+ T cells in acquired aplastic anemia. Whole-study context: Across the sorted CD4+ and CD8+ cells, DNA amounts averaged about 3 ug.

Study-level findings and limits: Patients versus controls showed no significant CD8+ Simpson's diversity difference. Both patients and controls carried the same twenty-nine CD8+ CDR3 sequences.

The clonotype was recovered from a human donor in good health. This chain links TRBV4-1 with TRBJ2-5, with D hard to call. Sequencing input: sorted CD4+, CD8+, or CD8+CD57+ T cells (not recorded which) from PBMCs. The CDR3 here is CASSVIPVETQYF. The CDR3 coding sequence is TGCGCCAGCAGCGTTATCCCGGTCGAGACCCAGTACTTC.